This TCR beta chain was found in a study of blood T cell repertoires in COVID-19. Study-wide context: Acute and convalescent COVID-19 specimens originated in the United States, Italy and Spain. PBMCs, B-cell-depleted T cells, or T cells were the source of the cDNA or gDNA that made up the material.

Germline values: CDR1 SGHTA, CDR2 FQGNSA. The CDR3 totals 15 residues. The ends lost 5 bases at V and 6 bases at J; junction bases unmatched: 10. In the authors' methods: Scientists estimated how many nucleated cells there were by amplifying reference gene primers. The assay was immunoSEQ multiplex PCR, and TCRdb's table has in-frame clones only and misses some. That table furnishes V, J and clone size, whereas the DNA furnished D and trimming. The sample has some 74,000 clones, around 85% seen once. The TCR originated in a woman in her forties or fifties with acute or convalescent COVID-19. Sequenced sample: peripheral blood. The chain employs TRBV7-2 and TRBJ2-1, with TRBD2 matching 7 bases. Written as DNA, the CDR3 is TGTGCCAGCAGCCACTCTCGGGAGGTCGGCAATGAGCAGTTCTTC. It specifies CASSHSREVGNEQFF.